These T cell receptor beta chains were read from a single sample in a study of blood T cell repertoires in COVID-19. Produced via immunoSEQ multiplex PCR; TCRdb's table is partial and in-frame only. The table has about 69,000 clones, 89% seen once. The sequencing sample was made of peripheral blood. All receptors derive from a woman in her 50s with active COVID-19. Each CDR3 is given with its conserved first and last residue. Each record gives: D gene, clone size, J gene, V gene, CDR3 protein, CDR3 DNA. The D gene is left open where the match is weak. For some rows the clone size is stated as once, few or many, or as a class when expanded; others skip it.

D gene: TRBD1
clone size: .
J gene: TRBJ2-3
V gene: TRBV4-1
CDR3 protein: CASSQERYGTGLPSTDTQYF
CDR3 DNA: TGCGCCAGCAGCCAAGAGAGATACGGGACAGGACTTCCTAGCACAGATACGCAGTATTTT

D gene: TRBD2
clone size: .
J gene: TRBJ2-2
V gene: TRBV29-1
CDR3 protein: CSVEVGGVGELFF
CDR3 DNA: TGCAGCGTTGAAGTTGGGGGGGTCGGGGAGCTGTTTTTT

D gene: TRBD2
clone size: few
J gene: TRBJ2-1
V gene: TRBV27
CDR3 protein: CASSPLAGGRFNEQFF
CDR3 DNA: TGTGCCAGCAGTCCACTAGCGGGAGGGCGTTTCAATGAGCAGTTCTTC

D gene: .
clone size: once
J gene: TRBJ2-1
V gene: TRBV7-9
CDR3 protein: CASSLVRESSYNEQFF
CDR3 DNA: TGTGCCAGCAGCTTAGTACGGGAGAGCTCCTACAATGAGCAGTTCTTC

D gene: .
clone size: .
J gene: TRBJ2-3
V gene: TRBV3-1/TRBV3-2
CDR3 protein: CASSQRKGRPSDTQYF
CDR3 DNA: TGTGCCAGCAGCCAGCGAAAGGGGCGGCCGTCAGATACGCAGTATTTT

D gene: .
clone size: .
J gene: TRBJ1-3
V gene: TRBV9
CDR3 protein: CASSQTGFGSTIYF
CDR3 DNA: TGTGCCAGCAGCCAAACAGGGTTTGGAAGCACCATATATTTT

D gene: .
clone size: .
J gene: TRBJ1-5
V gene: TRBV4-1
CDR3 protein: CASSQGSGNQPQHF
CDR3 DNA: TGCGCCAGCAGCCAAGGATCCGGGAATCAGCCCCAGCATTTT

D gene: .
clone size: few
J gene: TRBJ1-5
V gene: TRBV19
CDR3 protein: CASSISGVGNQPQHF
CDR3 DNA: TGTGCCAGTAGTATTTCGGGTGTTGGCAATCAGCCCCAGCATTTT

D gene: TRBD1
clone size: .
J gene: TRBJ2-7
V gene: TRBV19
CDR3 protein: CASSETGGYYEQYF
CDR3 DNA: TGTGCCAGTAGTGAGACAGGGGGCTACTACGAGCAGTACTTC

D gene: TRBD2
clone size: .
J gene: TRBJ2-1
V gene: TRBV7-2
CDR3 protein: CASSFWTSEGEGFF
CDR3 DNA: TGTGCCAGCAGCTTCTGGACTAGCGAGGGGGAGGGGTTCTTC

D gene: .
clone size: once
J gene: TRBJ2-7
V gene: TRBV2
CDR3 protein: CASSPAYEQYF
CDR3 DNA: TGTGCCAGCAGTCCCGCCTACGAGCAGTACTTC

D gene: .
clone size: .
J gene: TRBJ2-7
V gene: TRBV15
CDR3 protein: CATSSPGLPSPYEQYF
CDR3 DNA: TGTGCCACCAGCAGCCCGGGACTCCCCTCTCCCTACGAGCAGTACTTC

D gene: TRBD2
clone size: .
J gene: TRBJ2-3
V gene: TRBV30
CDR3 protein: CAWSGLLAGGPPGTDTQYF
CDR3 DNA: TGTGCCTGGAGCGGACTTCTAGCGGGAGGACCCCCAGGCACAGATACGCAGTATTTT

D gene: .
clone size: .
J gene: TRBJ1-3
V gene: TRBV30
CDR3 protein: CAWRGGDYGNTIYF
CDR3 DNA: TGTGCCTGGAGAGGAGGGGATTATGGAAACACCATATATTTT

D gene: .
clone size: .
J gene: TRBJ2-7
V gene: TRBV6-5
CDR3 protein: CASSLTGYEQYF
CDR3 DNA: TGTGCCAGCAGCCTCACGGGCTACGAGCAGTACTTC

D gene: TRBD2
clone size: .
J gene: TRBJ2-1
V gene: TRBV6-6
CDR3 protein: CASSYTGAGDNEQFF
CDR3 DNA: TGTGCCAGCAGTTACACGGGAGCGGGAGACAATGAGCAGTTCTTC

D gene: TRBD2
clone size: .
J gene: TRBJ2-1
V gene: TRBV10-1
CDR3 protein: CASSESWLAGVGEQFF
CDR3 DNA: TGCGCCAGCAGTGAGTCTTGGCTAGCGGGAGTCGGAGAGCAGTTCTTC

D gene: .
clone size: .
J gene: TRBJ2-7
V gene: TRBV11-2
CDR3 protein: CASSLVSVGEQYF
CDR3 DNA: TGTGCCAGCAGCTTAGTTTCGGTCGGCGAGCAGTACTTC

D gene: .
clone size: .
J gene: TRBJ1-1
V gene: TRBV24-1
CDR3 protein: CATSQSKGAEAFF
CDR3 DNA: TGTGCCACCAGCCAATCAAAAGGGGCTGAAGCTTTCTTT

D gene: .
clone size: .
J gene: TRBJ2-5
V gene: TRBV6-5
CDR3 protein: CASSLGGKETQYF
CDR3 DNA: TGTGCCAGCAGTCTCGGGGGTAAAGAGACCCAGTACTTC

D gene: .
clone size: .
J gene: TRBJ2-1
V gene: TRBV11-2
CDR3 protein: CASSLAGGAGNEQFF
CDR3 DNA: TGTGCCAGCAGCTTAGCGGGCGGGGCGGGAAATGAGCAGTTCTTC

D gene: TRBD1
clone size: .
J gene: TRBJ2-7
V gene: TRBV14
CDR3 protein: CASNGGQGLTYEQYF
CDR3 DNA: TGTGCCAGCAACGGTGGACAGGGATTGACCTACGAGCAGTACTTC

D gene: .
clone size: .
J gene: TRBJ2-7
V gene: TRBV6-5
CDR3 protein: CASSFNYEQYF
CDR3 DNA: TGTGCCAGCAGTTTCAATTACGAGCAGTACTTC

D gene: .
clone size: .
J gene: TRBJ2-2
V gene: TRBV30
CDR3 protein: CAWAATGLNTGELFF
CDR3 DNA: TGTGCCTGGGCCGCGACAGGTTTGAACACCGGGGAGCTGTTTTTT

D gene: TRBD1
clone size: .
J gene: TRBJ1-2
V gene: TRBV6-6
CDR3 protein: CASSEGQASRGYTF
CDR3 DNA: TGTGCCAGCAGTGAGGGACAGGCATCTCGAGGCTACACCTTC

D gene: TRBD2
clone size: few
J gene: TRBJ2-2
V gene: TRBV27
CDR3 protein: CASSLSGLAKYTGELFF
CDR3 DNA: TGTGCCAGCAGTTTATCGGGACTAGCGAAATACACCGGGGAGCTGTTTTTT

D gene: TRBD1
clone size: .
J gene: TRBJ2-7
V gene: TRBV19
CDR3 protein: CASSRTGDFYEQYF
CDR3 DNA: TGTGCCAGTAGTAGGACAGGAGACTTTTACGAGCAGTACTTC

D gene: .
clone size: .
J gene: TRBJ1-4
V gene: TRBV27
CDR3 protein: CASSLSGEGYEKLFF
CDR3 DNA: TGTGCCAGCAGTTTATCAGGGGAGGGTTATGAAAAACTGTTTTTT

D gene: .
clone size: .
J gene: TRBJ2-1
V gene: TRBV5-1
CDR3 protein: CASSSSVSSYNEQFF
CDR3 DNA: TGCGCCAGCAGCTCTAGCGTGAGCTCCTACAATGAGCAGTTCTTC

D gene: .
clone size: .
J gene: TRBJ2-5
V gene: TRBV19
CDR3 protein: CASSAPRDPETQYF
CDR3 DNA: TGTGCCAGTAGTGCACCCCGGGATCCGGAGACCCAGTACTTC

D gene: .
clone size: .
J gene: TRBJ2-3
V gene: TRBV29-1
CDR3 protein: CSVEGPGDTQYF
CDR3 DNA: TGCAGCGTTGAAGGTCCCGGGGATACGCAGTATTTT

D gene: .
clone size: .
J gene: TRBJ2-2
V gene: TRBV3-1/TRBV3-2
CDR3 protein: CASSQAPAGELFF
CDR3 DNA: TGTGCCAGCAGCCAAGCTCCGGCCGGGGAGCTGTTTTTT

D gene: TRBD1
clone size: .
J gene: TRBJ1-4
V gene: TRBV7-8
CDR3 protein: CASSVGQGVWEKLFF
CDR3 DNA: TGTGCCAGCAGCGTGGGACAGGGGGTATGGGAAAAACTGTTTTTT

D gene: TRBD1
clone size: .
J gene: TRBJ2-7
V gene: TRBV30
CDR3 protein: CAWSVGQGSAHEQYF
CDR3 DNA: TGTGCCTGGAGTGTGGGACAGGGGTCAGCCCACGAGCAGTACTTC

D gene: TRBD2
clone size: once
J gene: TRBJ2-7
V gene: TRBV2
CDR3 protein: CAKGLSASYEQYF
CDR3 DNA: TGTGCCAAGGGACTATCGGCTTCCTACGAGCAGTACTTC

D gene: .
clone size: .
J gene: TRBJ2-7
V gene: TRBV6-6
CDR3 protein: CASSYSIGAAEQYF
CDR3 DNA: TGTGCCAGCAGTTACTCGATAGGGGCAGCCGAGCAGTACTTC

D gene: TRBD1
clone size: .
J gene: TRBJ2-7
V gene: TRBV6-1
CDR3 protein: CASSDFGDRITYEQYF
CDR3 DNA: TGTGCCAGCAGTGATTTCGGGGACAGAATTACCTACGAGCAGTACTTC

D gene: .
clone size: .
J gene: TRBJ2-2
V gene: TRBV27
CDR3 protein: CASSDLDGGSTGELFF
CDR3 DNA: TGTGCCAGCTCGGATCTGGACGGGGGAAGCACCGGGGAGCTGTTTTTT

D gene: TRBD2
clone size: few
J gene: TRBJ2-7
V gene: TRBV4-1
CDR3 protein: CASSQVGSGRNEQYF
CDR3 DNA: TGCGCCAGCAGCCAAGTTGGTAGCGGGAGGAATGAGCAGTACTTC

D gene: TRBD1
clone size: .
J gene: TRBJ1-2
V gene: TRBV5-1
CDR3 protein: CASSLEDRGNYGYTF
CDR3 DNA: TGCGCCAGCAGCTTGGAGGACAGGGGAAACTATGGCTACACCTTC

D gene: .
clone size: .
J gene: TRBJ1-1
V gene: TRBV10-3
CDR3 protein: CAIRGTTPEAFF
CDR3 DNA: TGTGCCATCAGAGGGACTACCCCTGAAGCTTTCTTT

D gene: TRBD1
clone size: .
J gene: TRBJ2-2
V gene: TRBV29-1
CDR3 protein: CSVRRQGGITNTGELFF
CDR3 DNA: TGCAGCGTCCGGCGACAGGGGGGTATTACGAACACCGGGGAGCTGTTTTTT

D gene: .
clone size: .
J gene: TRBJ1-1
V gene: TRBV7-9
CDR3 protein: CASSLAQMNTEAFF
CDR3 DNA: TGTGCCAGCAGCTTAGCCCAGATGAACACTGAAGCTTTCTTT

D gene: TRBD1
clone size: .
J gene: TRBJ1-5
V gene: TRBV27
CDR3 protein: CASSPSTGDQPQHF
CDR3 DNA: TGTGCCAGCAGTCCCTCGACAGGGGATCAGCCCCAGCATTTT

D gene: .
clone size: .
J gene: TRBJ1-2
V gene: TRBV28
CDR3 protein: CASRLNPVDGYTF
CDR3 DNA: TGTGCCAGCCGTTTGAACCCGGTGGATGGCTACACCTTC

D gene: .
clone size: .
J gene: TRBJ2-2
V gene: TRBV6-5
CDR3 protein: CASSYAKRSKPGELFF
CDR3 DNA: TGTGCCAGCAGTTACGCTAAGCGAAGTAAGCCCGGGGAGCTGTTTTTT

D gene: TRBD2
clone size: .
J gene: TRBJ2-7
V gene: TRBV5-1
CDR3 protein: CASSPIAGGPYEQYF
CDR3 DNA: TGCGCCAGCAGCCCAATAGCGGGAGGGCCGTACGAGCAGTACTTC

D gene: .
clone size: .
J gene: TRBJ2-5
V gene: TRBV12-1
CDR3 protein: CASSFGELAQETQYF
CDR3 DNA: TGTGCCAGCAGCTTTGGCGAACTAGCGCAAGAGACCCAGTACTTC

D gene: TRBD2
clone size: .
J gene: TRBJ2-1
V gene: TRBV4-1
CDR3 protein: CASSQAVSTSGERREQFF
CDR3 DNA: TGCGCCAGCAGCCAAGCCGTATCGACTAGCGGGGAGAGGCGTGAGCAGTTCTTC

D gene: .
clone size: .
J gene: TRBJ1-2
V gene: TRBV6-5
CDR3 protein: CASGRGGYGYTF
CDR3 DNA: TGTGCCAGCGGGCGGGGTGGCTATGGCTACACCTTC

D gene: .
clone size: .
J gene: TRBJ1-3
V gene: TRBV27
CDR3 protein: CASSLKFRTGNTIYF
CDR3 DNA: TGTGCCAGCAGTTTAAAGTTTAGAACTGGAAACACCATATATTTT

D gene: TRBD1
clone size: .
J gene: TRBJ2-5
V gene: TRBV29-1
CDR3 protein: CSAEGDRAQETQYF
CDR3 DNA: TGCAGCGCCGAGGGGGACAGGGCCCAAGAGACCCAGTACTTC

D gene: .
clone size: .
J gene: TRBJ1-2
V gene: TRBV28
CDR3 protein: CASREVDGYTF
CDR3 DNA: TGTGCCAGCAGGGAGGTGGACGGCTACACCTTC

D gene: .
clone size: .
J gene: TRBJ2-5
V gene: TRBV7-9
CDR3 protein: CASSPSRTAQETQYF
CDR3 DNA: TGTGCCAGCAGCCCCTCCCGGACAGCCCAAGAGACCCAGTACTTC

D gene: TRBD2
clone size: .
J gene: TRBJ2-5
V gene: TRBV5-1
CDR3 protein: CASRALAGGGRETQYF
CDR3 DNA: TGCGCCAGCCGAGCTCTAGCGGGAGGAGGACGAGAGACCCAGTACTTC